The 13 T cell receptor beta chains in this list originate from one sample, sequenced in a study of T cell responses to AZD1222 COVID-19 vaccine. Only in-frame clones appear in the TCRdb table, and some are missing; sequencing was by immunoSEQ multiplex PCR. The sample carries about 120,000 clones, just over 85% recorded once. The sample consisted of peripheral blood, taken on day 0 of AZD1222 vaccination. All receptors come from an adult in good health.

This clone was counted only a few times. This rearrangement joins TRBV9 to TRBJ2-2; 9 bases are shared with TRBD1. The CDR3 is 17 amino acids. Germline V gene lookup returns CDR1 SGDLS and CDR2 YYNGEE. The V segment lost 3 bases and the J segment 6 bases; nucleotides outside the gene matches: 12. The CDR3 loop is CASSEALGQGTAGELFF. DNA of the CDR3: TGTGCCAGCAGCGAGGCCCTTGGACAGGGGACCGCCGGGGAGCTGTTTTTT.

The CDR3 DNA is TGTGCCAGTAGTTCCCAACGGGACGGAAGCTCCTATAATTCACCCCTCCACTTT. Amino acid sequence: CASSSQRDGSSYNSPLHF. The V call is TRBV19, the J call TRBJ1-6; perhaps TRBD1 as D (5 bases). Germline V CDR1 and CDR2: LNHDA, SQIVND (reference sequence). This CDR3 has 18 amino acids. Deletions cut 5 bases from V and 0 bases from J, with 17 bases between.

For the CDR3, the DNA is TGTGCCAGCAGCCCGCAGTGGGGGGCCGTCGGGGAGCTGTTTTTT. It translates to CASSPQWGAVGELFF. The rearrangement joins TRBV11-2 to TRBJ2-2; possibly TRBD1 or TRBD2 for D (6 bases each). Between the trimmed V and J ends, which lost 5 bases and 7 bases, there was a span of 17 bases. Per the germline V gene, CDR1 is SGHAT and CDR2 is FQNNGV. CDR3 length: 15 residues.

V is TRBV7-8 and J is TRBJ2-6, with a weak D call TRBD1 (6 bases). This CDR3 spans 19 amino acids. V was shortened by 1 base and J by 0 bases, with 16 bases between the two germline ends. Germline-derived CDR1 and CDR2 are SGHVS and FQNEAQ. The CDR3 DNA reads TGTGCCAGCAGCTTAGTCACGACAGGATCCATCTCTGGGGCCAACGTCCTGACTTTC. Translating gives CASSLVTTGSISGANVLTF.

V and J are TRBV7-9 and TRBJ1-4; 9 bases map to TRBD1. The CDR3 extends over 15 amino acids. Germline-derived CDR1 and CDR2 are SEHNR and FQNEAQ (reference sequence). Trimming at V came to 5 bases and at J to 5 bases, leaving 6 bases not matched to a gene. CDR3 sequence reads: CASSAGDRVNEKLFF. CDR3 bases: TGTGCCAGCAGCGCGGGGGACAGGGTCAATGAAAAACTGTTTTTT.

The V call is TRBV2, the J call TRBJ1-6; a possible D gene is TRBD1 (5 bases). V lost 6 bases to trimming and J lost 5 bases, with 14 bases between them. The CDR3 covers 15 residues. CDR1 is SNHLY and CDR2 is FYNNEI in the germline V gene. The CDR3 spells CASRGTDRHNSPLHF. CDR3 DNA sequence: TGTGCCAGCAGGGGGACGGATAGACATAATTCACCCCTCCACTTT. The full variable domain, in which reference TRBV2 and TRBJ1-6 provide the parts outside the CDR3, is EPEVTQTPSHQVTQMGQEVILRCVPISNHLYFYWYRQILGQKVEFLVSFYNNEISEKSEIFDDQFSVERPDGSNFTLKIRSTKLEDSAMYFCASRGTDRHNSPLHFGNGTRLTVT.

The rearrangement joins TRBV18 to TRBJ1-1; D unclear. There are 12 residues in the CDR3. V dropped 5 bases and J dropped 1 base, with 5 bases sitting between them. Germline CDR1 is KGHSH and CDR2 is LQKENI. CDR3 residues: CASSFENTEAFF. The CDR3 bases are TGTGCCAGCTCATTTGAGAACACTGAAGCTTTCTTT.

The chain links TRBV6-5 to TRBJ2-7; 10 bases match TRBD1. With V trimmed by 6 bases and J by 3 bases, 5 bases remained unmatched. The CDR3 sequence is 14 residues long. Germline assignment: CDR1 MNHEY and CDR2 SVGAGI. The CDR3 here is CASRSGQGSYEQYF. The DNA for the CDR3 is TGTGCCAGCAGATCGGGACAGGGGAGCTACGAGCAGTACTTC.

J is TRBJ2-1 and V is TRBV7-2; tentatively, D is TRBD2 (5 bases). V lost 1 base, J lost 0 bases, and 10 bases lay in between. Germline assignment: CDR1 SGHTA and CDR2 FQGNSA. The CDR3 spans 16 residues. This CDR3 is CASSLVSGNSYNEQFF. The CDR3 region has the DNA TGTGCCAGCAGCTTAGTTTCCGGGAACTCCTACAATGAGCAGTTCTTC.

CDR3 sequence: CASSRTGGYTF. CDR3 DNA sequence: TGTGCCAGCAGCCGGACGGGCGGCTACACCTTC. The chain carries TRBV5-6 and TRBJ1-2; no clear D. V lost 4 bases, J lost 8 bases, and 9 bases lay in between. Germline loops: CDR1 SGHDT, CDR2 YYEEEE. This CDR3 contains 11 residues.

This clone was picked up one time. V and J are TRBV28 and TRBJ1-1; 9 bases match TRBD1. This CDR3 contains 14 residues. Germline V gene lookup returns CDR1 MDHEN and CDR2 SYDVKM. Trimming at V came to 7 bases and at J to 5 bases, leaving 8 bases not matched to a gene. DNA of the CDR3: TGTGCCAGCATGAGACAGGGGGTGTGGACTGAAGCTTTCTTT. Its protein product is CASMRQGVWTEAFF.

The genes are TRBV19 and TRBJ2-6; no clear D gene. The CDR3 covers 17 residues. The germline V gene encodes CDR1 LNHDA and CDR2 SQIVND (reference sequence). V lost 1 base, J lost 0 bases, and 10 bases lay in between. CDR3 sequence: CASSIGPFNSGANVLTF. For the CDR3, the DNA is TGTGCCAGTAGTATAGGGCCATTTAACTCTGGGGCCAACGTCCTGACTTTC.

The chain combines TRBV12-3 or TRBV12-4 with TRBJ2-7, with 7 nucleotides matching TRBD1. Trimming took 5 bases from V and 3 from J; bases not matched to a gene: 4. The length of the CDR3 is 13 residues. CDR3 DNA sequence: TGTGCCAGCAGTCTAGGACAGGTCTACGAGCAGTACTTC. It yields the protein CASSLGQVYEQYF.